This T cell receptor beta chain was sequenced in a study of OX40 agonist ivuxolimab in advanced cancers. Study findings and constraints: CD8+ T cells (on average) carried more expanded clones than CD4+ T cells.

The V gene's germline CDR1 is SGHAT and CDR2 FQNNGV. The CDR3 totals 14 residues. Regarding this clone: As yet, its antigen is unknown.

The repertoire was sequenced with immunoSEQ multiplex PCR; TCRdb's copy has only in-frame clones and lacks some. The sample records over 70,000 clones, around nine tenths being singletons. The V gene is TRBV11-2, the J gene TRBJ2-5, with 7 bases fitting TRBD1. The J call may be mistaken, given a closer DNA end match to TRBJ2-7. The TCR comes from an adult with an advanced solid tumor such as melanoma, head and neck, liver or kidney cancer. This material consisted of CD4+ or CD8+ T cells sorted from blood, taken in a trial of the OX40 agonist ivuxolimab. CDR3 residues: CASSLTGEPYEQYF. The CDR3 coding sequence is TGTGCCAGCAGCCTCACAGGGGAACCCTACGAGCAGTACTTC.